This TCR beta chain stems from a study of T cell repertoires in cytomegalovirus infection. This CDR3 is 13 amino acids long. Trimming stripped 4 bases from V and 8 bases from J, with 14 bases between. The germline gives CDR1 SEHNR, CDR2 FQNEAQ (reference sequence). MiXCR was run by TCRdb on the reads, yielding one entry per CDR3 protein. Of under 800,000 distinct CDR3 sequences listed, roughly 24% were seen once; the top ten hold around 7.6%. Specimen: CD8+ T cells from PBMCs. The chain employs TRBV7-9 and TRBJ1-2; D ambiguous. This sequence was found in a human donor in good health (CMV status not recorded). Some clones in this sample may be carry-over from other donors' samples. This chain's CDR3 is CASSSRHNDGYTF. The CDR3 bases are TGTGCCAGCAGCTCTAGGCACAACGACGGCTACACCTTC.